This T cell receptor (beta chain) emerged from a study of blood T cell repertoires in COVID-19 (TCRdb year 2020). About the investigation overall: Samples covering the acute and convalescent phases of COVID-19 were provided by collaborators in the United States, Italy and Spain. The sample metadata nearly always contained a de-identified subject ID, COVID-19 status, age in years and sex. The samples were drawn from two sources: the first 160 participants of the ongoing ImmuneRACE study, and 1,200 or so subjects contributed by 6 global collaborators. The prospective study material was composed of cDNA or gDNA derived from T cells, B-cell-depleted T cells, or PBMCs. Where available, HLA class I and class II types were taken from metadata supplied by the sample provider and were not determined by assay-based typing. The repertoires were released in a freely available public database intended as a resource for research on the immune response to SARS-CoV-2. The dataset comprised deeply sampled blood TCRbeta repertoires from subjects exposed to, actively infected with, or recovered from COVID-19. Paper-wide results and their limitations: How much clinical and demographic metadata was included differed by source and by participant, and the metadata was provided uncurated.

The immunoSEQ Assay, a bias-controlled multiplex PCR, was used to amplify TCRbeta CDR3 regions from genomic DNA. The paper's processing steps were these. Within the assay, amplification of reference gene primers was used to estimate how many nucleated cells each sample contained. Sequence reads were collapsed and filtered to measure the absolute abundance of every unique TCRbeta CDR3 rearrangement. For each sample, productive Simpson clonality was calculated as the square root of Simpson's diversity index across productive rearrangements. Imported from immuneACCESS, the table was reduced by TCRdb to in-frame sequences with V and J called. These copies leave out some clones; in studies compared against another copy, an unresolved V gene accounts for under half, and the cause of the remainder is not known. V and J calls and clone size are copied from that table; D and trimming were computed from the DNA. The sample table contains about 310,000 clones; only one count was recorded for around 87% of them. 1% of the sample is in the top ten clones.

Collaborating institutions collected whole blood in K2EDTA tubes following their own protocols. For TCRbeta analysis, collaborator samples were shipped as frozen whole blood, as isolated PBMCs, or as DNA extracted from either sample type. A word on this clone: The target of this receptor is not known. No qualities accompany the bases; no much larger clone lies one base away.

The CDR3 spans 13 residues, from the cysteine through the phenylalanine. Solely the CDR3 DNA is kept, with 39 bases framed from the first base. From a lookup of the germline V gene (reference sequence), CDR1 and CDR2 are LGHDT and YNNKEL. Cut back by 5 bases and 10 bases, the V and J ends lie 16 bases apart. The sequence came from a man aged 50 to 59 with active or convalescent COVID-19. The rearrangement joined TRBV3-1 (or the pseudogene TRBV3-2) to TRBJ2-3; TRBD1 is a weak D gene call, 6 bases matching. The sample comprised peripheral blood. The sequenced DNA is TGTGCCAGCAGCTACCCCGGACAGTCAGCGCAGTATTTT. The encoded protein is CASSYPGQSAQYF.